Below, one TCR beta chain is given with its context. Researchers ran the PCR with 60 Vbeta and 13 Jbeta primers. Profiling relied on immunoSEQ multiplex PCR, and the TCRdb table lists in-frame clones only, not all of them. The sample has about 180,000 clones, approximately 84% seen once. CDR1 is SGDLS, CDR2 YYNGEE, per germline. The CDR3 extends over 14 amino acids. Trimming removed 2 bases at V and 4 bases at J, with 9 bases between. The data are from a study of cytomegalovirus exposure and HLA in healthy donors. The chain uses TRBV9 and TRBJ1-4; D might be TRBD1 (5 bases). Material: PBMCs. This TCR came from a woman in her fifties or sixties in good health and CMV-seropositive. This chain's CDR3 is CASSVDSYNEKLFF. CDR3 bases: TGTGCCAGCAGCGTTGACAGCTATAATGAAAAACTGTTTTTT.